This T cell receptor (beta chain) was recorded in a study of T-cell memory formation after mild COVID-19. TCRdb redid the calling of the 5' RACE reads with MiXCR, one entry per CDR3 protein. The sample holds 250,000 to 300,000 distinct CDR3 sequences; roughly 18% are singletons and the top ten take 23%. Germline V gene data show CDR1 as SEHNR and CDR2 as FQNEAQ (reference sequence). Trimming pared 4 bases from V and 2 bases from J, leaving 12 bases between. The CDR3 has 14 residues. The sample taken for sequencing was PBMCs or a T cell subset sorted from them (not recorded which). The receptor's source is a man between 18 and 35 years old who had mild COVID-19 (a few samples of this study predate the infection). Cell type and time point are not known. The genes are TRBV7-9 and TRBJ2-7; D unresolved. The CDR3 loop reads CASSSQVDPYEQYF. As DNA, the CDR3 is TGTGCCAGCAGCTCTCAGGTGGATCCCTACGAGCAGTACTTC.